This TCR beta chain was obtained from a study of spatial heterogeneity in lung cancer. This CDR3 contains 14 residues. V lost 5 bases and J 8 bases, leaving 16 bases between the germline ends. Germline V lookup: CDR1 SGHTA, CDR2 FQGNSA. Documented time point: sample taken at primary tumor resection. Whole RNA was taken from tumor, nontumor lung or frozen PBMC; it was then sequenced unsorted. Using its own MiXCR run on the 5' RACE reads, TCRdb lists one record per CDR3 protein. The data hold about 45,000 distinct CDR3 sequences, with around 13% observed a single time. This clonotype was recorded at least ten times.

The starting material was PBMCs, obtained at surgery. The chain combines TRBV7-2 with TRBJ1-5; no firm D call. This TCR came from a male donor with early-stage non-small cell lung cancer. The CDR3 nucleotides are TGTGCCAGCAGCGGAGGGTCTGGGAGTAAGCCCCAGCATTTT. Protein: CASSGGSGSKPQHF.